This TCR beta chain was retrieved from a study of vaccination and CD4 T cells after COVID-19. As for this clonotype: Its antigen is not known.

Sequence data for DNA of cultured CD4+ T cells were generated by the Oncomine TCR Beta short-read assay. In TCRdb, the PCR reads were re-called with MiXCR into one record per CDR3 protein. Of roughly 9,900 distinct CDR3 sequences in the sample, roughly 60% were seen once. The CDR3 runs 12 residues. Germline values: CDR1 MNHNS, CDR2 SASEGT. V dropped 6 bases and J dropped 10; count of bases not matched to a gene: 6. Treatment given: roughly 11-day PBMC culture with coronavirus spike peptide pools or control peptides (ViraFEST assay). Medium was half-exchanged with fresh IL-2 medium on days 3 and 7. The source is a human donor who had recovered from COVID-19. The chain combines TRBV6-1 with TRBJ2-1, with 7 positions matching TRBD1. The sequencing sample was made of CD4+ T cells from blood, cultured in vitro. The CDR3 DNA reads TGTGCCAGCAGAATTACAGGGGACGAGCAGTTCTTC. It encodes CASRITGDEQFF.